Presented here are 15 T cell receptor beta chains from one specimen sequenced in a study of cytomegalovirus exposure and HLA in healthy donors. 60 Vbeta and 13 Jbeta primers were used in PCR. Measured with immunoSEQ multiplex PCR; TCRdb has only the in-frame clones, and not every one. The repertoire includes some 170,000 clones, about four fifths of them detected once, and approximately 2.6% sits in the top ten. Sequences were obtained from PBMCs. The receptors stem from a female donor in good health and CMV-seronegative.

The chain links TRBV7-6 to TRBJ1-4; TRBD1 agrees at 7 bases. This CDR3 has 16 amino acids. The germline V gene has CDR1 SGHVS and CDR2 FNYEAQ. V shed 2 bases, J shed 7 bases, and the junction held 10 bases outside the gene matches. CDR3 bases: TGTGCCAGCAGCTTACAACTGGGGACAGCTTTTGAAAAACTGTTTTTT. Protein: CASSLQLGTAFEKLFF.

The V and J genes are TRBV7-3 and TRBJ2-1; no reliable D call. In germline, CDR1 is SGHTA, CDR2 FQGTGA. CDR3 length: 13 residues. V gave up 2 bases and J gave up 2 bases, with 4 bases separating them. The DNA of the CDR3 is TGTGCCAGCAGCTTAGGAGCCTACAATGAGCAGTTCTTC. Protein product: CASSLGAYNEQFF. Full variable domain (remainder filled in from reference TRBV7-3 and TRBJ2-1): GAGVSQTPSNKVTEKGKYVELRCDPISGHTALYWYRQSLGQGPEFLIYFQGTGAADDSGLPNDRFFAVRPEGSVSTLKIQRTERGDSAVYLCASSLGAYNEQFFGPGTRLTVL.

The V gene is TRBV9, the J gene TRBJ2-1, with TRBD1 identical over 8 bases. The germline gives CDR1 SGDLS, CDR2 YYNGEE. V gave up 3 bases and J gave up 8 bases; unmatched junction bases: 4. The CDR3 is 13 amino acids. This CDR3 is CASSATGADEQFF. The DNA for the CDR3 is TGTGCCAGCAGCGCGACAGGGGCGGATGAGCAGTTCTTC.

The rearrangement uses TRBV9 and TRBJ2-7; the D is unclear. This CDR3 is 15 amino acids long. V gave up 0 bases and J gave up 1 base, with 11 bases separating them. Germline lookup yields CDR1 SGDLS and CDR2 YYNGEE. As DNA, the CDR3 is TGTGCCAGCAGCGTAGGAGGAGCGTTTTCCTACGAGCAGTACTTC. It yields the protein CASSVGGAFSYEQYF.

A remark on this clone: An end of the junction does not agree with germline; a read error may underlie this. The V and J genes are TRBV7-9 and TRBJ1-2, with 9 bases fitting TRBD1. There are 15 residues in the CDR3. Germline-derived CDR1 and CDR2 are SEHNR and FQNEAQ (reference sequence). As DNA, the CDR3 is TGTTCCAGCAGCTTTGTCAGACAGGGGGGATATGGCTACACCTTC. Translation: CSSSFVRQGGYGYTF.

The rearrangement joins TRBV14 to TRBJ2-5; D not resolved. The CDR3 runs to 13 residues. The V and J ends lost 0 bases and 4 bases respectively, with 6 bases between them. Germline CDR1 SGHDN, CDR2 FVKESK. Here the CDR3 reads CASSQDRGETQYF. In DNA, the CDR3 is TGTGCCAGCAGCCAAGATCGAGGAGAGACCCAGTACTTC. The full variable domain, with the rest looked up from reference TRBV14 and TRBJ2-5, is EAGVTQFPSHSVIEKGQTVTLRCDPISGHDNLYWYRRVMGKEIKFLLHFVKESKQDESGMPNNRFLAERTGGTYSTLKVQPAELEDSGVYFCASSQDRGETQYFGPGTRLLVL.

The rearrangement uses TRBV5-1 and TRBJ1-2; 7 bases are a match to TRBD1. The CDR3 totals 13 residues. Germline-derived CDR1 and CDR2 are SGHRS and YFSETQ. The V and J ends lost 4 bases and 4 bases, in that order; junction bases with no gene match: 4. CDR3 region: CASSQGQVYGYTF. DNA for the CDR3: TGCGCCAGCAGCCAAGGACAGGTCTATGGCTACACCTTC.

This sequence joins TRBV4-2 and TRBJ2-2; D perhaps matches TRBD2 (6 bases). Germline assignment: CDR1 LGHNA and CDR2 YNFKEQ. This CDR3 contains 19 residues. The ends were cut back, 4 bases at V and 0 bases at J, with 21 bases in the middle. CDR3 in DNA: TGTGCCAGCAGCCCGAACAACCCGGGACTCCCATCGAACACCGGGGAGCTGTTTTTT. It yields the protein CASSPNNPGLPSNTGELFF.

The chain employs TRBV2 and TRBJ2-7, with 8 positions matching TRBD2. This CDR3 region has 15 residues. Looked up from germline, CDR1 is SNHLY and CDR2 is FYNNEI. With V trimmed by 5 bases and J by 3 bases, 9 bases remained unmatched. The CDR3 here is CASSTGGGQGYEQYF. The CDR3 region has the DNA TGTGCCAGCAGTACCGGCGGGGGGCAAGGCTACGAGCAGTACTTC. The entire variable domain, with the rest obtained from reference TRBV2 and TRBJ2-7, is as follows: EPEVTQTPSHQVTQMGQEVILRCVPISNHLYFYWYRQILGQKVEFLVSFYNNEISEKSEIFDDQFSVERPDGSNFTLKIRSTKLEDSAMYFCASSTGGGQGYEQYFGPGTRLTVT.

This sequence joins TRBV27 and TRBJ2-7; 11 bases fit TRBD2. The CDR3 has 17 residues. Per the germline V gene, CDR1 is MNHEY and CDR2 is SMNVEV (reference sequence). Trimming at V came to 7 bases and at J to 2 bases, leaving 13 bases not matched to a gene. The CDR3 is CASIPSGGLYSTYEQYF. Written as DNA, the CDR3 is TGTGCCAGCATACCTAGCGGGGGGCTTTATAGCACCTACGAGCAGTACTTC.

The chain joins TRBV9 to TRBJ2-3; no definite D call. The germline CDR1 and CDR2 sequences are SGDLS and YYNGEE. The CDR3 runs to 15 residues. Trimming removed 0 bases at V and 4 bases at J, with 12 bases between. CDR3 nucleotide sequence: TGTGCCAGCAGCGTAGGCGTTCAGGTGCCAGATACGCAGTATTTT. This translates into CASSVGVQVPDTQYF.

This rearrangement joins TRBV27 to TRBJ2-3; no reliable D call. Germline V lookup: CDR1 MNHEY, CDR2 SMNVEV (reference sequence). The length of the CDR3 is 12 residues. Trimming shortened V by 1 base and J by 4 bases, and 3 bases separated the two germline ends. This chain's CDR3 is CASSLWPDTQYF. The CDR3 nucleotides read TGTGCCAGCAGTTTATGGCCAGATACGCAGTATTTT.

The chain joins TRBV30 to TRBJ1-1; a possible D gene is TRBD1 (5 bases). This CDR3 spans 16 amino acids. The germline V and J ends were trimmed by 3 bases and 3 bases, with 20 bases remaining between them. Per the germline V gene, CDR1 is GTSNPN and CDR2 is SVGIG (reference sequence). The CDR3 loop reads CAWRKRGGQGDTEAFF. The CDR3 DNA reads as TGTGCCTGGAGGAAGAGGGGAGGGCAGGGTGACACTGAAGCTTTCTTT. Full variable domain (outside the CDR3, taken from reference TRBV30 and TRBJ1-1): SQTIHQWPATLVQPVGSPLSLECTVEGTSNPNLYWYRQAAGRGLQLLFYSVGIGQISSEVPQNLSASRPQDRQFILSSKKLLLSDSGFYLCAWRKRGGQGDTEAFFGQGTRLTVV.

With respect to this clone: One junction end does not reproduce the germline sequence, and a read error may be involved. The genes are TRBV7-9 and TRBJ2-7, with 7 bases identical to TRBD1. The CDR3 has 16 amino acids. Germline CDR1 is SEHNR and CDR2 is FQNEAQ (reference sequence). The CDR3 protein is CSSSEPALQGDYEQYF. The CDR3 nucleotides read TGTTCCAGCAGCGAACCCGCCCTGCAGGGGGACTACGAGCAGTACTTC.

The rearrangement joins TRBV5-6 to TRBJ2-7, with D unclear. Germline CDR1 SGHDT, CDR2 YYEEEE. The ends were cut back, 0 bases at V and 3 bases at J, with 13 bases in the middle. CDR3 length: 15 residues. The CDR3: CASSLAATNNYEQYF. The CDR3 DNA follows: TGTGCCAGCAGCTTGGCTGCGACAAATAACTACGAGCAGTACTTC.